The next 28 T cell receptor beta chains were all read from a single sample in a study of blood T cell repertoires in COVID-19. The assay was immunoSEQ multiplex PCR, and TCRdb's table has in-frame clones only and misses some. This sample has more than 150,000 clones, with roughly 90% found just once. The sample taken for sequencing was peripheral blood. The receptors were sampled from a man in his 70s with active or convalescent COVID-19.

In its sample, this clone was seen once. V is TRBV6-2 or TRBV6-3 and J is TRBJ1-2; a weak D match, TRBD1 (6 bases). V was cut by 6 bases and J by 7 bases, with 15 bases left in between. There are 13 residues in the CDR3. Germline CDR1 MNHEY, CDR2 SVGEGT. The CDR3 loop is CASSHTGTSGYTF. The CDR3 coding sequence is TGTGCCAGCAGCCACACAGGGACGAGTGGCTACACCTTC.

This clone was detected only a few times. The V and J genes are TRBV19 and TRBJ2-5, with D possibly matching TRBD1 (5 bases). The CDR3 is 13 amino acids. The V end was cut by 7 bases, the J end by 2 bases, with 11 bases between. The germline V gene has CDR1 LNHDA and CDR2 SQIVND (reference sequence). As DNA, the CDR3 is TGTGCCAGTAAAGGGGAATATCAAGAGACCCAGTACTTC. Protein product: CASKGEYQETQYF.

This clone was seen just once. This rearrangement joins TRBV9 to TRBJ2-3, with a weak D call TRBD1 (6 bases). Trimming took off 3 bases at V and 0 bases at J, with 11 bases between the two ends. The length of the CDR3 is 15 residues. Germline values: CDR1 SGDLS, CDR2 YYNGEE. CDR3 in amino acids: CASSAGTPSTDTQYF. The CDR3 nucleotides are TGTGCCAGCAGCGCCGGGACACCTAGCACAGATACGCAGTATTTT.

The chain recombines TRBV18 with TRBJ1-2; a weak D match, TRBD1 (6 bases). The V end was cut by 0 bases, the J end by 7 bases, with 12 bases between. The CDR3 covers 14 residues. The germline CDR1 and CDR2 sequences are KGHSH and LQKENI. The CDR3 loop is CASSPPSTGVGYTF. CDR3 coding DNA: TGTGCCAGCTCACCACCATCGACAGGTGTTGGCTACACCTTC.

There are a few counts of this clone. This chain joins TRBV5-4 and TRBJ1-4, with D possibly matching TRBD1 (5 bases). The CDR3 sequence is 15 residues long. From germline, CDR1 is SGHNT and CDR2 YYREEE (reference sequence). With 3 bases removed from V and 8 bases from J, the gap between germline ends came to 17 bases. The CDR3 region has the DNA TGTGCCAGCAGCTCCTACAGAGACAGAAAGGAAAAACTGTTTTTT. Protein product: CASSSYRDRKEKLFF.

This clone was recorded once. This rearrangement joins TRBV28 to TRBJ1-5, with D possibly matching TRBD1 (6 bases). The CDR3 loop spans 15 amino acids. Trimming stripped 6 bases from V and 2 bases from J, with 14 bases between. Germline CDR1 is MDHEN and CDR2 is SYDVKM. The CDR3 here is CASRGGGSGNQPQHF. DNA of the CDR3: TGTGCCAGCAGAGGGGGGGGTTCGGGCAATCAGCCCCAGCATTTT.

V is TRBV5-1 and J is TRBJ2-5; 7 nucleotides agree with TRBD1. This CDR3 is 13 amino acids long. Germline assignment: CDR1 SGHRS and CDR2 YFSETQ. V lost 4 bases to trimming and J lost 5 bases; unmatched junction nucleotides: 5. The CDR3 DNA follows: TGCGCCAGCAGCACACAGGGGTGGGAGACCCAGTACTTC. Protein: CASSTQGWETQYF.

The chain joins TRBV5-4 to TRBJ2-5; 8 nucleotides align to TRBD2. The length of the CDR3 is 15 residues. Germline CDR1 and CDR2: SGHNT and YYREEE (reference sequence). V gave up 3 bases and J gave up 3 bases; unmatched junction bases: 7. The CDR3, as DNA: TGTGCCAGCAGCTCGACGGGAGGGAGCAAAGAGACCCAGTACTTC. Its protein is CASSSTGGSKETQYF.

A single count supports this clone. The chain is built from TRBV29-1 and TRBJ2-3; D may be TRBD2 (6 bases). The CDR3 loop spans 14 amino acids. The germline gives CDR1 SQVTM, CDR2 ANQGSEA. V shed 1 base and J shed 2 bases, with 10 bases lying between them. CDR3 residues: CSVEVPGATDTQYF. CDR3 coding DNA: TGCAGCGTTGAAGTTCCGGGAGCCACAGATACGCAGTATTTT.

V gene TRBV5-1 combines with J gene TRBJ2-7; TRBD2 is a possible D gene (5 bases). Trimming stripped 4 bases from V and 3 bases from J, with 17 bases between. Germline CDR1 and CDR2: SGHRS and YFSETQ. The CDR3 totals 15 residues. CDR3 nucleotide sequence: TGCGCCAGCAGCCCCCAATGGCTAGCCAGCTACGAGCAGTACTTC. This gives the protein CASSPQWLASYEQYF. Supplemented by reference TRBV5-1 and TRBJ2-7, the full variable domain reads KAGVTQTPRYLIKTRGQQVTLSCSPISGHRSVSWYQQTPGQGLQFLFEYFSETQRNKGNFPGRFSGRQFSNSRSEMNVSTLELGDSALYLCASSPQWLASYEQYFGPGTRLTVT.

The chain couples TRBV30 to TRBJ1-1, with TRBD1 as a possible D gene (5 bases). Trimming took 1 base from V and 2 from J, leaving 11 bases between them. Germline V gives CDR1 GTSNPN, CDR2 SVGIG (reference sequence). This CDR3 is 14 amino acids long. Written as DNA, the CDR3 is TGTGCCTGGAGTGGACAGTTTCTTAACACTGAAGCTTTCTTT. Translation gives CAWSGQFLNTEAFF.

The chain uses TRBV30 and TRBJ1-5; D ambiguous. V gave up 2 bases and J gave up 6 bases, with 8 bases separating them. The germline gives CDR1 GTSNPN, CDR2 SVGIG (reference sequence). The CDR3 length is 12 residues. The CDR3 region is CAWSPGFQPQHF. The CDR3, as DNA: TGTGCCTGGAGTCCCGGTTTTCAGCCCCAGCATTTT.

This clone was found once. The rearrangement joins TRBV9 to TRBJ2-3; 7 bases fit TRBD2. The CDR3 length is 15 residues. Looked up from germline, CDR1 is SGDLS and CDR2 is YYNGEE. The trim removed 4 bases at V and 3 bases at J, leaving 8 bases unmatched. The CDR3 DNA reads TGTGCCAGCAGCCCGGAAGGGACTAAGACAGATACGCAGTATTTT. This translates into CASSPEGTKTDTQYF.

The V and J genes are TRBV6-5 and TRBJ1-6; tentatively, D is TRBD1 (6 bases). The CDR3 totals 14 residues. Trimming cost V 8 bases and J 6 bases, with 14 bases left between them. Germline CDR1 reads MNHEY; CDR2 reads SVGAGI. In nucleotides, the CDR3 is TGTGCCAGCTTTAAAGGGGGTTCTAATTCACCCCTCCACTTT. Its protein is CASFKGGSNSPLHF.

The V and J genes are TRBV19 and TRBJ2-3; 12 positions agree with TRBD2. The V gene's germline CDR1 is LNHDA and CDR2 SQIVND (reference sequence). The CDR3 contains 17 residues. V lost 6 bases and J lost 5; bases outside the gene matches: 12. The CDR3 protein is CASSHRGTSGWVDTQYF. CDR3 sequence (DNA): TGTGCCAGTAGCCATCGCGGGACTAGCGGGTGGGTAGATACGCAGTATTTT.

This clone was seen only a few times. The V and J genes are TRBV7-2 and TRBJ1-2; no firm D call. With 1 base removed from V and 6 bases from J, the gap between germline ends came to 9 bases. The CDR3 sequence is 13 residues long. Germline V gene lookup returns CDR1 SGHTA and CDR2 FQGNSA. The CDR3 coding sequence is TGTGCCAGCAGCTTAGGGCCGCGGGATGGCTACACCTTC. As protein: CASSLGPRDGYTF.

The rearrangement links TRBV29-1 to TRBJ1-2, with TRBD1 matching over 11 bases. The CDR3 is 12 amino acids. Looked up from germline, CDR1 is SQVTM and CDR2 is ANQGSEA. Unmatched junction bases numbered 6, after V lost 7 bases and J lost 8 bases. In DNA, the CDR3 is TGCAGCGCCACGGACAGGGGGCGCGGCTACACCTTC. Translating gives CSATDRGRGYTF. Full variable domain (rest looked up from reference TRBV29-1 and TRBJ1-2): SAVISQKPSRDICQRGTSLTIQCQVDSQVTMMFWYRQQPGQSLTLIATANQGSEATYESGFVIDKFPISRPNLTFSTLTVSNMSPEDSSIYLCSATDRGRGYTFGSGTRLTVV.

V gene TRBV2 combines with J gene TRBJ2-1; 10 nucleotides agree with TRBD2. Germline V lookup: CDR1 SNHLY, CDR2 FYNNEI. With 11 bases clipped from V and 8 bases from J, the junction kept 12 bases outside the gene matches. The CDR3 sequence is 14 residues long. The CDR3 is CALRGERGGDEQFF. As DNA, the CDR3 is TGTGCCCTCCGCGGGGAGCGGGGGGGCGATGAGCAGTTCTTC. Filled out from reference TRBV2 and TRBJ2-1, the complete variable domain reads EPEVTQTPSHQVTQMGQEVILRCVPISNHLYFYWYRQILGQKVEFLVSFYNNEISEKSEIFDDQFSVERPDGSNFTLKIRSTKLEDSAMYFCALRGERGGDEQFFGPGTRLTVL.

The V gene is TRBV6-6, the J gene TRBJ2-1; D is possibly TRBD2 (7 bases). The CDR3 is 14 residues long. Per germline, CDR1 MNHNY and CDR2 SVGAGI (reference sequence). Trimming removed 9 bases at V and 1 base at J, with 13 bases between. The DNA for the CDR3 is TGTGCCAGTCGGGAGGACAGTTCCTACAATGAGCAGTTCTTC. Its protein product is CASREDSSYNEQFF.

V and J are TRBV5-6 and TRBJ1-1; 7 positions agree with TRBD1. J lost 0 bases, V lost 3 bases, and 5 bases had no gene match. Germline CDR1 is SGHDT and CDR2 is YYEEEE. This CDR3 is built from 15 residues. CDR3 sequence reads: CASSWAGQMNTEAFF. CDR3 DNA: TGTGCCAGCAGCTGGGCGGGACAGATGAACACTGAAGCTTTCTTT.

This chain joins TRBV7-9 and TRBJ2-7; 11 positions agree with TRBD2. CDR1 and CDR2 (germline): SEHNR, FQNEAQ (reference sequence). V was pared by 5 bases and J by 1 base, with 10 bases of the junction left unmatched. CDR3 length equals 17 residues. CDR3 amino acids: CASSPSIAGGPSYEQYF. The CDR3 nucleotides read TGTGCCAGCAGCCCTTCAATAGCGGGAGGGCCTTCCTACGAGCAGTACTTC.

The table lists this clone with a count of one. V is TRBV13 and J is TRBJ1-6; D remains ambiguous. This CDR3 comprises 14 residues. CDR1 is PRHDT, CDR2 FYEKMQ, per germline (reference sequence). Trimming removed 0 bases from V and 5 bases from J, with 5 bases in between. The CDR3 DNA follows: TGTGCCAGCAGCTTAGGAGCAAATAATTCACCCCTCCACTTT. Residues: CASSLGANNSPLHF.

This chain connects TRBV5-4 to TRBJ2-3; the match to TRBD2 covers 7 bases. The J segment lost 6 bases and the V segment lost 3 bases, leaving 13 bases of the junction unmatched. Looked up from germline, CDR1 is SGHNT and CDR2 is YYREEE (reference sequence). The CDR3 extends over 16 amino acids. CDR3 nucleotides: TGTGCCAGCAGCTCCCCCAGCGGGGAACTCGGGGATACGCAGTATTTT. Translating it yields CASSSPSGELGDTQYF.

This sequence joins TRBV19 and TRBJ2-7; possibly TRBD1 for D (5 bases). CDR1 is LNHDA and CDR2 is SQIVND in the germline V gene (reference sequence). V was clipped by 2 bases and J by 0 bases, with 5 bases between them. This CDR3 spans 13 amino acids. CDR3 DNA: TGTGCCAGTAGTATACAGGGCTCCTACGAGCAGTACTTC. This translates into CASSIQGSYEQYF.

The rearrangement links TRBV5-1 to TRBJ1-3, with D maybe TRBD1 (5 bases). CDR1 and CDR2 from the germline V gene are SGHRS and YFSETQ. There are 15 residues in the CDR3. With 4 bases removed from V and 0 bases from J, the gap between germline ends came to 11 bases. CDR3 protein: CASSPGLLSGNTIYF. The DNA for the CDR3 is TGCGCCAGCAGCCCGGGACTCCTCTCTGGAAACACCATATATTTT.

The chain carries TRBV4-3 and TRBJ1-2; D is uncertain. This CDR3 has 13 amino acids. CDR1 is LGHNA and CDR2 is YSLEER in the germline V gene. The V end lost 4 bases, the J end lost 3 bases, and 9 bases lay between the germline ends. The CDR3 sequence is CASSPTRDYGYTF. Here the CDR3 DNA reads TGCGCCAGCAGCCCCACTCGGGACTATGGCTACACCTTC.

This sequence joins TRBV6-5 and TRBJ2-1, with 7 bases identical to TRBD1. The CDR3 loop spans 12 amino acids. V shed 5 bases and J 8 bases; nucleotides not matched to a gene: 3. Germline CDR1 reads MNHEY; CDR2 reads SVGAGI. This chain's CDR3 is CASSPGQDEQFF. For the CDR3, the DNA is TGTGCCAGCAGTCCTGGACAGGATGAGCAGTTCTTC.

The rearrangement uses TRBV11-2 and TRBJ1-1, with 8 bases identical to TRBD1. Germline V lookup: CDR1 SGHAT, CDR2 FQNNGV. Losses at the gene ends were 4 bases for V and 0 bases for J; bases not matched to a gene: 4. CDR3 length: 15 amino acids. The DNA for the CDR3 is TGTGCCAGCAGCTCGTGGACAGGGATGAACACTGAAGCTTTCTTT. Translated, it gives CASSSWTGMNTEAFF.